This is a list of T cell receptor beta chains from one sample in a study of blood T cell repertoires in COVID-19. Assay: immunoSEQ multiplex PCR; the TCRdb copy retains only in-frame clones and omits some. The sample shows approximately 140,000 clones, approximately 90% of them seen only once. The sample consisted of peripheral blood. The receptors originated from a man aged 65-85 years with active COVID-19. The CDR3 runs from the conserved cysteine through the conserved F or W. The D gene is left open where the match is weak.

V,J,D,length,CDR3
TRBV2,TRBJ1-6,TRBD1,14,CASRTGTGNSPLHF
TRBV3-1/TRBV3-2,TRBJ2-2,TRBD2,16,CASSQRSSGNTGELFF
TRBV30,TRBJ2-2,TRBD2,17,CAWSVPGTSGYTGELFF
TRBV4-1,TRBJ1-4,TRBD1,16,CASSQGGGTGNEKLFF
TRBV15,TRBJ1-5,TRBD1,16,CATREEDRGLNQPQHF
TRBV6-5,TRBJ2-1,TRBD2,15,CASSQREASYNEQFF
TRBV28,TRBJ1-5,TRBD1,16,CASSNARGRKRQPQHF
TRBV7-9,TRBJ1-4,TRBD1,14,CASRQGQADEKLFF
TRBV9,TRBJ1-4,NA,14,CASSVGTANEKLFF
TRBV28,TRBJ1-5,TRBD1,15,CASSLWTGGRQPQHF
TRBV19,TRBJ2-3,TRBD2,15,CASSIEAGGTDTQYF
TRBV28,TRBJ1-4,NA,14,CASRTTGSDEKLFF
TRBV9,TRBJ2-7,NA,14,CASSVAQLSYEQYF
TRBV18,TRBJ1-5,NA,14,CASSPLDGIQPQHF
TRBV18,TRBJ2-2,NA,16,CASSPMGATNTGELFF
TRBV3-1/TRBV3-2,TRBJ2-1,TRBD2,21,CASSPGRGRLSGRGSYNEQFF
TRBV3-1/TRBV3-2,TRBJ2-5,NA,13,CASSWGQLETQYF
TRBV28,TRBJ2-7,NA,14,CASSSRQRPYEQYF
TRBV7-9,TRBJ2-7,TRBD2,15,CASSFYQAGAYEQYF
TRBV7-3,TRBJ1-1,NA,13,CASSRAANTEAFF
TRBV24-1,TRBJ2-7,NA,14,CATSEGRLSYEQYF
TRBV28,TRBJ2-3,TRBD1,14,CASSIRQGSDTQYF
TRBV27,TRBJ2-1,TRBD2,15,CASSFRREVGNEQFF
TRBV2,TRBJ2-1,TRBD2,16,CASSEGPSGTYNEQFF
TRBV5-1,TRBJ2-7,TRBD1,16,CASSTRQGIHPNEQYF
TRBV5-4,TRBJ1-2,NA,15,CASSFSGGALAGYTF
TRBV24-1,TRBJ2-3,TRBD2,15,CATTTGTSGTDTQYF
TRBV14,TRBJ2-7,TRBD2,15,CASSRRTSGSHEQYF
TRBV25-1,TRBJ2-1,TRBD2,17,CASSGRLAGGIMDEQFF
TRBV7-2,TRBJ2-5,NA,13,CASSLEGVGTQYF
TRBV29-1,TRBJ2-7,NA,13,CSARASSSYEQYF
TRBV5-1,TRBJ2-2,NA,16,CASSLGISGPTGELFF
TRBV7-9,TRBJ1-2,NA,15,CASSNHNRGNYGYTF
TRBV13,TRBJ2-1,TRBD2,15,CASSLGLAAYNEQFF
TRBV24-1,TRBJ2-1,TRBD2,16,CATSGLGTSGYNEQFF
TRBV7-3,TRBJ1-1,NA,13,CASSFSQNTEAFF
TRBV20-1,TRBJ2-4,TRBD2,17,CSASLSGRADGKNIQYF